The 6 T cell receptor beta chains below come from one sample, sequenced in a study of blood T cell repertoires in COVID-19. Assay used: immunoSEQ multiplex PCR; TCRdb lists only in-frame clones, some missing. This sample has over 200,000 clones, with about nine tenths found just once. Sequenced: PBMCs or T cells enriched from blood (not recorded which). Receptors were obtained from a man aged 18 to 29 who had recovered from COVID-19.

The chain carries TRBV28 and TRBJ2-4, with 7 bases aligning to TRBD1. The CDR3 loop spans 14 amino acids. J lost 15 bases, V lost 3 bases, and 14 bases had no gene match. CDR1 and CDR2 (germline): MDHEN, SYDVKM. CDR3 amino acids: CASSFSWTGTPGYF. The CDR3 DNA sequence: TGTGCCAGCAGTTTCTCCTGGACAGGAACTCCGGGGTACTTC.

J is TRBJ1-5 and V is TRBV7-2; D is possibly TRBD1 (6 bases). V gave up 5 bases and J gave up 0 bases, with 11 bases separating them. CDR3 length: 15 residues. Germline V lookup: CDR1 SGHTA, CDR2 FQGNSA. The CDR3 reads CASSGGQSSNQPQHF. CDR3 coding DNA: TGTGCCAGCAGCGGCGGACAGAGTAGCAATCAGCCCCAGCATTTT.

The chain links TRBV9 to TRBJ1-4, with D possibly TRBD1 on 5 matching bases. Germline V gene data show CDR1 as SGDLS and CDR2 as YYNGEE. This CDR3 has 15 amino acids. The ends were cut back, 0 bases at V and 4 bases at J, with 10 bases in the middle. CDR3 in DNA: TGTGCCAGCAGCGTAGGCCAGGGTCATAATGAAAAACTGTTTTTT. Protein: CASSVGQGHNEKLFF.

This clone was seen only a few times. This sample includes further DNA sequences coding for the same CDR3. The V gene is TRBV12-3 or TRBV12-4, the J gene TRBJ1-4; TRBD1 aligns across 8 bases. The length of the CDR3 is 13 residues. V trimming: 3 bases; J trimming: 8 bases; junction bases outside the gene matches: 2. This CDR3 is CASSFRQGEKLFF. In nucleotides, the CDR3 is TGTGCCAGCAGTTTTAGACAGGGGGAAAAACTGTTTTTT.

This clone has just a few counts. The chain links TRBV7-2 to TRBJ2-2; weak D call: TRBD2 (7 bases). Trimming removed 4 bases from V and 7 bases from J, with 19 bases in between. Germline lookup yields CDR1 SGHTA and CDR2 FQGNSA. The length of the CDR3 is 16 residues. CDR3 sequence (DNA): TGTGCCAGCAGCTCGGCGGGGGACATCTATGTCGGGGAGCTGTTTTTT. Its translation is CASSSAGDIYVGELFF. Together with reference TRBV7-2 and TRBJ2-2, the CDR3 gives the full variable domain: GAGVSQSPSNKVTEKGKDVELRCDPISGHTALYWYRQSLGQGLEFLIYFQGNSAPDKSGLPSDRFSAERTGGSVSTLTIQRTQQEDSAVYLCASSSAGDIYVGELFFGEGSRLTVL.

This rearrangement joins TRBV2 to TRBJ2-2, with TRBD2 matching 7 bases. Germline assignment: CDR1 SNHLY and CDR2 FYNNEI. Losses at the gene ends were 7 bases for V and 7 bases for J; bases not matched to a gene: 9. This CDR3 has 14 residues. The CDR3 region is CASMIERGVGELFF. The CDR3 bases are TGTGCCAGCATGATCGAGCGGGGTGTCGGGGAGCTGTTTTTT.